Each of the 17 T cell receptor beta chains below was sequenced from the same sample in a study of a mutant IDH1 vaccine in newly diagnosed glioma. These receptors' targets are unknown. Documented time point: week 35, safety follow-up. What each vaccine dose contained was 300 ug of mutant IDH1 20-mer peptide, accompanied by topical imiquimod. Only in-frame clones appear in the TCRdb table, and some are missing; sequencing was by immunoSEQ multiplex PCR. The sample has about 42,000 clones, around 83% seen once. This specimen was PBMCs, taken from a glioma patient whose treatment included an IDH1 peptide vaccine. Every receptor here comes from a woman aged 50 to 60 with glioma.

The chain combines TRBV7-2 with TRBJ1-3; 7 bases are a match to TRBD1. The ends lost 4 bases at V and 0 bases at J; junction bases unmatched: 3. Looked up from germline, CDR1 is SGHTA and CDR2 is FQGNSA. The CDR3 spans 15 residues. The CDR3 is CASSSWDSSGNTIYF. The CDR3 DNA follows: TGTGCCAGCAGCTCGTGGGACAGCTCTGGAAACACCATATATTTT. Full variable domain (rest looked up from reference TRBV7-2 and TRBJ1-3): GAGVSQSPSNKVTEKGKDVELRCDPISGHTALYWYRQSLGQGLEFLIYFQGNSAPDKSGLPSDRFSAERTGGSVSTLTIQRTQQEDSAVYLCASSSWDSSGNTIYFGEGSWLTVV.

This rearrangement joins TRBV6-1 to TRBJ2-3; 10 bases match TRBD2. Trimming took 2 bases from V and 4 from J; bases not matched to a gene: 3. The germline V gene encodes CDR1 MNHNS and CDR2 SASEGT. The length of the CDR3 is 15 residues. As DNA, the CDR3 is TGTGCCAGCAGTGAAAAGCGGGGGGGGGCAGATACGCAGTATTTT. This codes for CASSEKRGGADTQYF.

The J gene is TRBJ2-3, the V gene TRBV5-1, with 7 bases matching TRBD1. The CDR3 loop spans 14 amino acids. V dropped 4 bases and J dropped 5; count of bases not matched to a gene: 7. Germline CDR1 is SGHRS and CDR2 is YFSETQ. The CDR3 protein is CASSPTGAGDTQYF. The CDR3 DNA reads as TGCGCCAGCAGCCCCACAGGGGCCGGAGATACGCAGTATTTT.

The chain has TRBV6-5 and TRBJ2-5, with a weak D call TRBD1 (5 bases). Per germline, CDR1 MNHEY and CDR2 SVGAGI. V was shortened by 2 bases and J by 1 base, with 11 bases between the two germline ends. The CDR3 consists of 15 residues. The CDR3 DNA follows: TGTGCCAGCAGTTACGACAGAACCCTCCAAGAGACCCAGTACTTC. Amino acid sequence: CASSYDRTLQETQYF.

The chain is built from TRBV10-1 and TRBJ2-7; a possible D gene is TRBD2 (6 bases). Germline V gene lookup returns CDR1 WNHNN and CDR2 SYGVQD (reference sequence). Trimming removed 8 bases at V and 3 bases at J, with 11 bases between. CDR3 length equals 12 residues. Here the CDR3 DNA reads TGCGCCAGCGGGGGAGGCCTCTACGAGCAGTACTTC. Translating gives CASGGGLYEQYF.

The chain uses TRBV27 and TRBJ2-7; 8 bases align to TRBD1. The ends lost 3 bases at V and 3 bases at J; junction bases unmatched: 4. The CDR3 runs 14 residues. Germline CDR1 and CDR2: MNHEY and SMNVEV (reference sequence). CDR3 protein: CASSFGTGYYEQYF. CDR3 nucleotides: TGTGCCAGCAGTTTCGGGACAGGCTACTACGAGCAGTACTTC.

The chain links TRBV5-6 to TRBJ1-4; no firm D call. Germline V gene data show CDR1 as SGHDT and CDR2 as YYEEEE. Trimming cost V 0 bases and J 9 bases, with 6 bases left between them. CDR3 length equals 12 residues. CDR3 bases: TGTGCCAGCAGCTTGGGCAGCCAAAAACTGTTTTTT. Its translation is CASSLGSQKLFF.

J is TRBJ2-7 and V is TRBV6-4, with 8 bases aligning to TRBD2. Germline CDR1 MRHNA, CDR2 SNTAGT. Trimming removed 9 bases from V and 4 bases from J; junction bases left unmatched: 14. The length of the CDR3 is 15 residues. CDR3 bases: TGTGCCAGTTCCCAACGGCCGGGGGGGTTATACGAGCAGTACTTC. It is translated as CASSQRPGGLYEQYF.

The V gene is TRBV2, the J gene TRBJ2-3; no clear D. This CDR3 comprises 10 residues. CDR1 and CDR2 from the germline V gene are SNHLY and FYNNEI. V was shortened by 8 bases and J by 4 bases, with 4 bases between the two germline ends. CDR3 coding DNA: TGTGCCAGCGTGGCAGATACGCAGTATTTT. Translation gives CASVADTQYF.

The J gene is TRBJ2-5, the V gene TRBV6-6; D gene ambiguous. CDR1 is MNHNY and CDR2 is SVGAGI in the germline V gene (reference sequence). The length of the CDR3 is 12 residues. Trimming removed 8 bases at V and 2 bases at J, with 9 bases between. CDR3 loop: CASSDGQETQYF. CDR3 nucleotide sequence: TGTGCCAGCTCGGACGGACAAGAGACCCAGTACTTC.

This chain connects TRBV5-1 to TRBJ1-4; D not certain. This CDR3 is built from 14 residues. Trimming cost V 4 bases and J 3 bases, with 10 bases left between them. Germline V CDR1 and CDR2: SGHRS, YFSETQ. This CDR3 reads CASSESQSNEKLFF. For the CDR3, the DNA is TGCGCCAGCAGCGAGTCACAGTCTAATGAAAAACTGTTTTTT. Looking up the rest from reference TRBV5-1 and TRBJ1-4 gives the full variable domain: KAGVTQTPRYLIKTRGQQVTLSCSPISGHRSVSWYQQTPGQGLQFLFEYFSETQRNKGNFPGRFSGRQFSNSRSEMNVSTLELGDSALYLCASSESQSNEKLFFGSGTQLSVL.

The rearrangement links TRBV30 to TRBJ1-5; TRBD1 agrees at 8 bases. J was trimmed by 0 bases and V by 5 bases; bases with no gene match: 6. Germline V gene sequence: CDR1 GTSNPN, CDR2 SVGIG (reference sequence). The CDR3 loop spans 15 amino acids. CDR3 in amino acids: CAWERQGNSNQPQHF. The DNA of the CDR3 is TGTGCCTGGGAACGACAGGGGAATAGCAATCAGCCCCAGCATTTT.

In this sample, this clone turned up a few times. This rearrangement joins TRBV9 to TRBJ1-3; D gene unclear. Trimming removed 0 bases from V and 0 bases from J, with 7 bases in between. CDR3 length equals 15 residues. From germline, CDR1 is SGDLS and CDR2 YYNGEE. For the CDR3, the DNA is TGTGCCAGCAGCGTAGCAGGACTCTCTGGAAACACCATATATTTT. Its protein is CASSVAGLSGNTIYF.

The rearrangement joins TRBV7-2 to TRBJ1-1, with TRBD1 matching 10 bases. The CDR3 extends over 17 amino acids. Germline V gene data show CDR1 as SGHTA and CDR2 as FQGNSA. With 6 bases clipped from V and 0 bases from J, the junction kept 10 bases outside the gene matches. In nucleotides, the CDR3 is TGTGCCAGCAGATCCGACCCGGGACAGGGGATGAACACTGAAGCTTTCTTT. Residues: CASRSDPGQGMNTEAFF. The complete variable domain, with remaining parts taken from reference TRBV7-2 and TRBJ1-1, reads GAGVSQSPSNKVTEKGKDVELRCDPISGHTALYWYRQSLGQGLEFLIYFQGNSAPDKSGLPSDRFSAERTGGSVSTLTIQRTQQEDSAVYLCASRSDPGQGMNTEAFFGQGTRLTVV.

This clone was recorded once. The chain couples TRBV28 to TRBJ2-4, with 7 bases matching TRBD1. CDR3 length: 19 amino acids. V shed 6 bases and J 1 base; nucleotides not matched to a gene: 18. Germline V gene sequence: CDR1 MDHEN, CDR2 SYDVKM. In nucleotides, the CDR3 is TGTGCCAGCAGCCAAACAGGGGTAGGACGTTGGAGGGCCAAAAACATTCAGTACTTC. Protein sequence: CASSQTGVGRWRAKNIQYF. The full variable domain, with the rest looked up from reference TRBV28 and TRBJ2-4, is DVKVTQSSRYLVKRTGEKVFLECVQDMDHENMFWYRQDPGLGLRLIYFSYDVKMKEKGDIPEGYSVSREKKERFSLILESASTNQTSMYLCASSQTGVGRWRAKNIQYFGAGTRLSVL.

The chain links TRBV6-5 to TRBJ2-3; the D gene is possibly TRBD2 (5 bases). Germline V gene lookup returns CDR1 MNHEY and CDR2 SVGAGI. The CDR3 sequence is 13 residues long. Trimming took 2 bases from V and 3 from J, leaving 6 bases between them. CDR3 region: CASSYGRTDTQYF. DNA of the CDR3: TGTGCCAGCAGTTACGGGAGAACAGATACGCAGTATTTT.

The rearrangement joins TRBV30 to TRBJ1-3; D possibly corresponds to TRBD1 (5 bases). Deletions cut 2 bases from V and 4 bases from J, with 9 bases between. CDR1 and CDR2 from the germline V gene are GTSNPN and SVGIG (reference sequence). This CDR3 spans 13 amino acids. CDR3 protein: CAWSWDQGNTIYF. CDR3 bases: TGTGCCTGGAGTTGGGACCAAGGAAACACCATATATTTT.